The sequence of this T cell receptor beta chain was determined in a study of cytomegalovirus exposure and HLA in healthy donors (dated by TCRdb to 2016 to 2017). In the study overall: An earlier analysis of several hundred of the donors reported about 250 Gb of sequence data and around 120 million unique TCR beta sequences from some 180 million T cells. Roughly 290 gigabases of sequencing data and 70 million to 95 million unique TCR sequences made up an early release that covered nearly 650 HLA-typed donors. Of the roughly 400 genotyped donors, more than 75% were placed in the genetic ancestry cluster associated with self-reported Caucasian donors. The study aimed to test whether signatures of past pathogen exposure could be identified by cataloging public T cell receptors. The T cell repertoires of 666 subjects were profiled by immunosequencing and related to cytomegalovirus serostatus. Along with the approximately 700-subject first cohort, a separate validation cohort of over 90 different subjects was used. To predict cytomegalovirus infection status, the study brought together high-throughput TCR immunosequencing, statistical association of individual TCRs with disease status, and machine learning. In a later analysis, previously published TCR beta repertoires from about 640 donors were re-analyzed and high-resolution HLA genotyping was added so that TCR occurrence patterns could be studied. In the later analysis, no new phenotypic data were used to find candidate immune exposures; instead, reliance was placed on TCR beta sequences and their occurrence across donors. An earlier analysis of 450 to 750 of the donors used high-throughput TCR beta sequencing to judge whether each TCR beta V gene segment behaved as functional or pseudogenic. Alongside the repertoire data, information on donor age, sex, ethnicity and CMV serostatus was compiled. Genome-wide SNP genotypes for about 65% of the roughly 670 donors were used in a later genetic analysis, which treated that subset as a discovery cohort. Every discovery cohort repertoire had been produced on one sequencing platform. HLA typing covered class I and class II loci at four-digit resolution. Typing coverage differed by locus: A, B, C, DRB1 and DQB1 were typed in about 620-630 donors, DQA1 in approximately 520, DPA1 in roughly 590, and DPB1 in approximately 450. A handful of DR-DQ haplotypes were handled as single units for association and clustering because linkage in the cohort was strong. On average, about 240,000 unique TCR beta nucleotide sequences were sequenced per donor among about 400 genotyped donors of the cohort, with 15% to 20% of those sequences being non-productive.

As for this clone: No cognate antigen has been identified for it. No per-base quality is available; no much larger clone lies one base away.

The library relied on the immunoSEQ multiplex PCR assay. For the multiplex PCR, a mixture combining 60 forward primers for TCR Vbeta segments and 13 reverse primers for TCR Jbeta segments was used. A multiplex PCR assay on genomic DNA amplified the CDR3 region of rearranged TCR beta genes. The Illumina HiSeq System was used to sequence the amplified TCR beta libraries as 87-base-pair reads. The original methods were these. A later analysis tallied roughly 80 million unique TCR beta chains across the 660 or so repertoires, and about 12 million of those chains were shared by two or more donors. Raw reads were error-corrected and collapsed into unique sequences with a nearest-neighbor algorithm that merged closely related sequences to remove PCR and sequencing errors. V, D and J gene segments were assigned by aligning CDR3 sequences to IMGT reference sequences. For a sequence to be retained, at least a six-nucleotide match to both a V gene segment and a J gene segment was required. A rearrangement was called productive if the CDR3 had no stop codons and remained in frame with V and J, and every other rearrangement was called non-productive. CDR3 was defined by IMGT convention, running from the second conserved V-encoded cysteine to the conserved J-encoded phenylalanine. Sequences without an unambiguous match to a single V gene segment were excluded from the earlier analysis of a few hundred of the donors. In an earlier analysis of approximately 610 of the donors, V segments were called functional above 56.7% productive rearrangements and were called segregating when the between-donor standard deviation exceeded 5%. A statistical classification framework was built to diagnose cytomegalovirus status from the catalog of TCR beta chain sequences. V and J gene assignment, in a later analysis, came from comparing TCR nucleotide sequences with IMGT/GENE-DB human TR gene sequences. In a later analysis, CDR3 sequences and most-parsimonious VDJ recombination scenarios were assigned using the TCRdist pipeline. A later analysis defined each TCR beta chain by its CDR3 amino acid sequence plus V-gene family, and excluded reads lacking a unique V-gene family. To address suspected cross-contamination and a sequencing artifact, a later analysis removed a few hundred highly shared, low-generation-probability nucleotide sequences. A later analysis calculated a clonal expansion index for each public chain from normalized within-repertoire ranks of inferred template counts. In a later analysis, generation probabilities were computed with a VDJ recombination model fitted to out-of-frame rearrangements, and the resulting probabilities were checked against IGoR. A later analysis scored TCR-TCR, TCR-HLA and TCR-CMV co-occurrence with hypergeometric tests, applying a repertoire-size bias correction to TCR pairs. To estimate false discovery rates, a later analysis permuted the HLA or CMV assignments 20 times. In a later analysis, co-occurring TCRs were grouped using DBSCAN, with TCRdist sequence similarity added in when clustering inside HLA-allele-positive subsets. Co-occurrence clustering excluded repertoires with fewer than 30,000 or more than 120,000 public chains, plus five with anomalous nucleotide sharing. TCRdb limited this immuneACCESS table to in-frame rearrangements with V and J called. A share of clones is missing; checked studies link under half to unresolved V genes, and the rest is unexplained. From that table come the V and J calls and clone size; the DNA was used to work out D and trimming. Within this sample are about 170,000 clones, with roughly 80% of them counted one time only. The ten largest account for roughly 2.3% of the sample.

The cohort consisted of 666 healthy bone marrow donors. Cohort members were all nominally healthy when sampled, although unrecorded immune exposures were likely present. The donor was CMV seronegative and was included in the group of hundreds of seronegative cohort members. Every donor gave a peripheral blood sample, and the peripheral blood mononuclear cells from that sample were used for TCR beta sequencing. The Qiagen DNeasy Blood Extraction Kit was used to extract genomic DNA from the blood cell samples. The study at large found these results: The study listed approximately 150 TCR beta chains as associated with cytomegalovirus. A few of the identified cytomegalovirus-associated TCR beta chains were confirmed in vitro to be specific for cytomegalovirus antigens. In a later genetic analysis, a missense DCLRE1C variant was associated with V-gene and J-gene trimming of TCR beta chains, and the association was replicated in an independent cohort. Presence/absence analyses assumed roughly uniform sequencing depth across donors, an assumption that may not hold. Immune exposure information for the cohort was limited to CMV serostatus. This cohort had only TCR beta chains sequenced, and the lack of alpha or paired-chain data limited which features could be detected. Specific HLA alleles were associated with about 17,000 TCR beta sequences at a false discovery rate of 0.05 in a later analysis. A further reported finding was that TCR beta sequences accurately predicted the HLA-A and HLA-B alleles for most subjects in the first cohort. In a later analysis, HLA-associated TCR beta chains showed more clonal expansion and lower generation probabilities than non-associated chains that were equally common. Several of the top co-occurrence clusters appeared to be linked to parvovirus B19, influenza, CMV and Epstein-Barr virus, according to a later analysis. In a later analysis, the rate of TCR association differed among HLA loci, with DRB1 alleles having the most associated TCRs and HLA-C alleles having the fewest. The authors suggested that the approach could potentially be generalized to other disease states and immunological phenotypes. Because counts were too low, around 18 rarely observed V segments, including chromosome 9 orphons, were left out of the earlier analysis of approximately 500 of the donors. An earlier analysis of approximately 500 of the donors showed that most TCR beta V segments appeared in productive rearrangements either about 87% or about 30% of the time, which broadly matched IMGT annotations. Because some donors lacked HLA typing at each locus, the association tests relied only on the typed subset. A group of highly shared sequence variants was considered likely to be a technical artifact of the sequencing pipeline. Strong co-occurrence of HLA alleles, especially DR and DQ, made assigning TCR associations to individual alleles difficult. Most TCR sequences were observed very rarely across donors, whereas some public TCRs were present in many individuals. In both the original and validation cohorts, the classifier was reported to diagnose cytomegalovirus status with high specificity and sensitivity. According to a later analysis, most CMV-associated TCR beta chains appeared to be HLA-restricted, and the HLA associations seemed to be driven largely by CMV exposure. Linkage disequilibrium might explain the correlated functional status among segregating V segments, but an unknown experimental factor could not be excluded. According to a later genetic analysis, donors in an Asian-associated ancestry cluster had fewer N-insertions in productive TCRs than the approximately 630-donor mean.

The receptor was derived from a male donor in good health and CMV-seronegative. Input material: PBMCs.

The encoded CDR3 is CASSYQQGNYGYTF. DNA sequence: TGTGCCAGCAGTTACCAACAGGGGAACTATGGCTACACCTTC. Rearrangement joined TRBV6-6 to TRBJ1-2; TRBD1 aligns with 7 central bases. The germline V gene (reference sequence) specifies MNHNY as CDR1 and SVGAGI as CDR2. From the cysteine through the phenylalanine, the CDR3 covers 14 amino acids. Solely the CDR3 DNA is kept, with 42 bases framed from the first base. Unmatched junction bases come to 2, with V trimmed by 2 bases and J by 2 bases.